This entry lists 15 T cell receptor beta chains sequenced from one sample in a study of siplizumab effects on memory and regulatory T cells. TCRdb keeps only in-frame clones here, not all; method: immunoSEQ multiplex PCR. The top ten clones hold about 0.78% of a sample with some 100,000 clones, about 90% of them seen once. Sequenced input: Tregs sorted from blood. The receptors were gathered from a human donor in good health.

The chain couples TRBV6-1 to TRBJ1-1, with D possibly TRBD1 on 5 matching bases. The CDR3 is made up of 14 amino acids. The germline V gene has CDR1 MNHNS and CDR2 SASEGT. Trimming left V 5 bases short and J 3 bases short, with 13 bases between. CDR3 residues: CASSKLTAYTEAFF. CDR3 bases: TGTGCCAGCAGTAAATTGACAGCGTACACTGAAGCTTTCTTT.

This clone was seen just once. This rearrangement joins TRBV16 to TRBJ1-5; no clear D. The CDR3 contains 13 residues. Germline V gene data show CDR1 as KGHSY and CDR2 as FQNENV. V was shortened by 2 bases and J by 3 bases, with 5 bases between the two germline ends. The CDR3 loop is CASSQGTNQPQHF. DNA for the CDR3: TGTGCCAGCAGCCAAGGAACCAATCAGCCCCAGCATTTT.

This clone has more than one count but fewer than ten. The V gene is TRBV19, the J gene TRBJ1-5, with D perhaps matching TRBD1 (6 bases). The V gene lost 3 bases and the J gene lost 4 bases, with 19 bases spanning the gap. CDR1 LNHDA and CDR2 SQIVND come from the germline V gene (reference sequence). The CDR3 spans 17 residues. The DNA of the CDR3 is TGTGCCAGTAGTATGGTCGCAGGGGCGATAGGAAATCAGCCCCAGCATTTT. This sequence encodes CASSMVAGAIGNQPQHF. The full variable domain, its missing parts supplied by reference TRBV19 and TRBJ1-5, is DGGITQSPKYLFRKEGQNVTLSCEQNLNHDAMYWYRQDPGQGLRLIYYSQIVNDFQKGDIAEGYSVSREKKESFPLTVTSAQKNPTAFYLCASSMVAGAIGNQPQHFGDGTRLSIL.

This clone was observed once. CDR3 DNA: TGTGCCAGCAGCTTGCCCGGGACATTAGACTACGAGCAGTACTTC. Its protein is CASSLPGTLDYEQYF. The genes are TRBV11-2 and TRBJ2-7; a possible D gene is TRBD1 (6 bases). The CDR3 has 15 amino acids. The ends were cut back, 3 bases at V and 3 bases at J, with 15 bases in the middle. Per germline, CDR1 SGHAT and CDR2 FQNNGV.

V and J are TRBV2 and TRBJ2-5, with D possibly being TRBD2 (6 bases). V lost 6 bases to trimming and J lost 2 bases, with 16 bases between them. Germline values: CDR1 SNHLY, CDR2 FYNNEI. CDR3 size: 15 residues. As DNA, the CDR3 is TGTGCCAGCAGAACCGGGACTTTACCTCAAGAGACCCAGTACTTC. Translating gives CASRTGTLPQETQYF.

The chain carries TRBV2 and TRBJ2-3; D ambiguous. Germline V gene data show CDR1 as SNHLY and CDR2 as FYNNEI. The CDR3 has 15 amino acids. V was pared by 3 bases and J by 4 bases, with 14 bases between. CDR3 protein: CASSDRVGVADTQYF. The CDR3 DNA follows: TGTGCCAGCAGTGATAGAGTTGGGGTGGCAGATACGCAGTATTTT. Full variable domain (remainder filled in from reference TRBV2 and TRBJ2-3): EPEVTQTPSHQVTQMGQEVILRCVPISNHLYFYWYRQILGQKVEFLVSFYNNEISEKSEIFDDQFSVERPDGSNFTLKIRSTKLEDSAMYFCASSDRVGVADTQYFGPGTRLTVL.

Remarks on this clone: At the DNA level, this CDR3 is encoded by other sequences in the same sample as well. The chain has TRBV9 and TRBJ1-2; the D is unclear. V lost 1 base and J lost 1, with 5 bases in between. CDR1 SGDLS and CDR2 YYNGEE come from the germline V gene. The CDR3 extends over 13 amino acids. The CDR3 DNA follows: TGTGCCAGCAGCGTATTGGGTAACTATGGCTACACCTTC. This translates into CASSVLGNYGYTF.

The DNA for the CDR3 is TGCAGCTCATGGACAGGGGGCTATGGCTACACCTTC. Its translation: CSSWTGGYGYTF. The chain combines TRBV29-1 with TRBJ1-2, with 10 bases aligning to TRBD1. Trimming cost V 8 bases and J 4 bases; bases outside gene matches: 4. Germline CDR1 SQVTM, CDR2 ANQGSEA. CDR3 length: 12 residues.

The J gene is TRBJ1-2, the V gene TRBV6-1; the D gene is possibly TRBD1 (5 bases). This CDR3 has 14 residues. V shed 2 bases and J shed 4 bases, with 11 bases lying between them. CDR1 is MNHNS and CDR2 is SASEGT in the germline V gene. This chain's CDR3 is CASSESVGGYGYTF. CDR3 DNA: TGTGCCAGCAGTGAATCGGTGGGGGGCTATGGCTACACCTTC.

The V call is TRBV9, the J call TRBJ2-1, with 8 nucleotides matching TRBD2. The CDR3 totals 13 residues. Germline V lookup: CDR1 SGDLS, CDR2 YYNGEE. V lost 4 bases and J lost 10; bases outside the gene matches: 7. CDR3 in amino acids: CASSPHSSGEQFF. The CDR3 region has the DNA TGTGCCAGCAGCCCTCATTCTAGCGGGGAGCAGTTCTTC. Full variable domain (missing parts from reference TRBV9 and TRBJ2-1): DSGVTQTPKHLITATGQRVTLRCSPRSGDLSVYWYQQSLDQGLQFLIQYYNGEERAKGNILERFSAQQFPDLHSELNLSSLELGDSALYFCASSPHSSGEQFFGPGTRLTVL.

This chain connects TRBV28 to TRBJ1-3, with D unclear. Per germline, CDR1 MDHEN and CDR2 SYDVKM. The CDR3 has 15 residues. V was pared by 5 bases and J by 0 bases, with 11 bases between. The CDR3 loop is CASSPPGSSGNTIYF. CDR3 in DNA: TGTGCCAGCAGTCCCCCAGGTAGCTCTGGAAACACCATATATTTT.

About this clone: The same CDR3 can be traced to other DNA sequences in this sample. The chain combines TRBV9 with TRBJ1-1; 7 bases are shared with TRBD1. The CDR3 extends over 14 amino acids. V dropped 3 bases and J dropped 2; count of bases not matched to a gene: 4. The V gene's germline CDR1 is SGDLS and CDR2 YYNGEE. CDR3 region: CASSAGTANTEAFF. DNA for the CDR3: TGTGCCAGCAGCGCCGGGACAGCTAACACTGAAGCTTTCTTT.

CDR3 nucleotides: TGCGCCAGCAGCTCAAACAGGGGTAGAGAGCAGTACTTC. The encoded protein is CASSSNRGREQYF. The gene calls are TRBV5-1 and TRBJ2-7; TRBD1 matches at 7 bases. The V gene's germline CDR1 is SGHRS and CDR2 YFSETQ. The V gene end was trimmed by 3 bases and the J gene end by 7 bases; junction bases not matched to a gene: 7. The CDR3 covers 13 residues.

V usage is TRBV5-1 and J usage is TRBJ2-5; 8 nucleotides match TRBD2. The CDR3 is made up of 15 amino acids. With 4 bases clipped from V and 1 base from J, the junction kept 6 bases outside the gene matches. In germline, CDR1 is SGHRS, CDR2 YFSETQ. The CDR3 is CASSPGGGLQETQYF. CDR3 in DNA: TGCGCCAGCAGCCCCGGGGGGGGCCTCCAAGAGACCCAGTACTTC. Together with reference TRBV5-1 and TRBJ2-5, the CDR3 gives the full variable domain: KAGVTQTPRYLIKTRGQQVTLSCSPISGHRSVSWYQQTPGQGLQFLFEYFSETQRNKGNFPGRFSGRQFSNSRSEMNVSTLELGDSALYLCASSPGGGLQETQYFGPGTRLLVL.

This clone was seen once. The J gene is TRBJ1-2, the V gene TRBV15, with D possibly matching TRBD1 (5 bases). The CDR3 spans 12 residues. The germline CDR1 and CDR2 sequences are LNHNV and YYDKDF (reference sequence). Trimming removed 3 bases from V and 8 bases from J, with 10 bases in between. The CDR3 here is CATSSSGVGYTF. The CDR3 DNA reads TGTGCCACCAGCAGCTCGGGGGTGGGCTACACCTTC.